Each of the 16 T cell receptor beta chains below was sequenced from the same sample in a study of T cell responses to AZD1222 COVID-19 vaccine. Libraries were prepared by immunoSEQ multiplex PCR; TCRdb keeps only in-frame clonotypes and omits some of them. The table lists more than 90,000 clones, 70% to 90% of them singletons. The material was peripheral blood, obtained on day 0 of AZD1222 vaccination. The origin of the receptors is an adult in good health.

The chain couples TRBV19 to TRBJ2-3; no clear D. The CDR3 contains 11 residues. CDR1 is LNHDA, CDR2 SQIVND, per germline (reference sequence). Trimming stripped 2 bases from V and 7 bases from J, with 4 bases between. The CDR3 loop is CASSISNTQYF. Here the CDR3 DNA reads TGTGCCAGTAGTATATCCAATACGCAGTATTTT.

The rearrangement links TRBV7-8 to TRBJ1-6, with TRBD1 matching 7 bases. Germline lookup yields CDR1 SGHVS and CDR2 FQNEAQ. The junction had 2 bases not matched to a gene; V was cut back by 2 bases and J by 7 bases. This CDR3 has 14 residues. CDR3 in DNA: TGTGCCAGCAGCTTAAGGGACAGCAATTCACCCCTCCACTTT. It encodes CASSLRDSNSPLHF.

The V call is TRBV28, the J call TRBJ2-1, with a possible D match to TRBD2 (5 bases). The CDR3 extends over 15 amino acids. V was trimmed by 6 bases and J by 8 bases, leaving 20 bases between them. The germline CDR1 and CDR2 sequences are MDHEN and SYDVKM. CDR3 sequence reads: CASRDSSGRGYEQFF. CDR3 sequence (DNA): TGTGCCAGCAGGGATTCTTCTGGCCGAGGGTATGAGCAGTTCTTC.

CDR3 amino acids: CASSVGENRNNSPLHF. Here the CDR3 DNA reads TGTGCCAGCAGCGTAGGGGAAAACAGAAATAATTCACCCCTCCACTTT. This chain uses TRBV9 with TRBJ1-6; D unclear. Germline V gene sequence: CDR1 SGDLS, CDR2 YYNGEE. The CDR3 spans 16 residues. V was clipped by 0 bases and J by 5 bases, with 12 bases between them.

This chain links TRBV7-9 with TRBJ1-1, with a possible D match to TRBD1 (5 bases). CDR1 and CDR2 (germline): SEHNR, FQNEAQ (reference sequence). Trimming took 6 bases from V and 1 from J, leaving 12 bases between them. The length of the CDR3 is 14 residues. CDR3 amino acids: CASRAPTANTEAFF. The CDR3 DNA reads TGTGCCAGCAGGGCCCCGACAGCGAACACTGAAGCTTTCTTT. Full variable domain (missing parts from reference TRBV7-9 and TRBJ1-1): DTGVSQNPRHKITKRGQNVTFRCDPISEHNRLYWYRQTLGQGPEFLTYFQNEAQLEKSRLLSDRFSAERPKGSFSTLEIQRTEQGDSAMYLCASRAPTANTEAFFGQGTRLTVV.

This rearrangement joins TRBV4-1 to TRBJ2-2; TRBD1 is a possible D gene (5 bases). The CDR3 contains 14 residues. The V end was cut by 2 bases, the J end by 6 bases, with 10 bases between. Germline V gene sequence: CDR1 MGHRA, CDR2 YSYEKL. The CDR3: CASSQTQESGELFF. The DNA for the CDR3 is TGCGCCAGCAGCCAAACACAGGAGTCCGGGGAGCTGTTTTTT.

This chain connects TRBV2 to TRBJ2-7; tentative D call: TRBD1 (5 bases). Between the trimmed V and J ends, which lost 6 bases and 5 bases, there was a span of 20 bases. In germline, CDR1 is SNHLY, CDR2 FYNNEI. The CDR3 has 15 amino acids. CDR3 sequence: CASRTLQVRSDEQYF. In DNA, the CDR3 is TGTGCCAGCAGGACATTACAGGTGCGGTCGGACGAGCAGTACTTC.

The table lists this clone with a count of one. The chain recombines TRBV3-1 (or the pseudogene TRBV3-2) with TRBJ1-2; tentatively, D is TRBD1 (5 bases). The CDR3 sequence is 13 residues long. The ends were cut back, 4 bases at V and 3 bases at J, with 9 bases in the middle. Looked up from germline, CDR1 is LGHDT and CDR2 is YNNKEL (reference sequence). The CDR3 sequence: CASSPGGDYGYTF. CDR3 DNA sequence: TGTGCCAGCAGCCCGGGGGGTGACTATGGCTACACCTTC.

The chain couples TRBV18 to TRBJ1-3; 7 bases match TRBD1. The CDR3 loop spans 15 amino acids. Germline CDR1 and CDR2: KGHSH and LQKENI. V shed 2 bases and J 0 bases; nucleotides not matched to a gene: 1. CDR3 protein: CASSPDRASGNTIYF. Written as DNA, the CDR3 is TGTGCCAGCTCACCAGACAGGGCCTCTGGAAACACCATATATTTT.

CDR3 residues: CASSIPGGGGIQYF. As DNA, the CDR3 is TGTGCCAGCAGCATTCCAGGGGGAGGTGGCATTCAGTACTTC. The chain joins TRBV5-4 to TRBJ2-4, with D tentatively TRBD1 (7 bases). CDR1 and CDR2 from the germline V gene are SGHNT and YYREEE (reference sequence). V was shortened by 4 bases and J by 9 bases, with 17 bases between the two germline ends. The CDR3 has 14 residues.

The V call is TRBV7-2, the J call TRBJ1-1; 8 positions match TRBD1. Unmatched junction bases numbered 6, after V lost 8 bases and J lost 4 bases. The CDR3 is made up of 13 amino acids. Germline loops: CDR1 SGHTA, CDR2 FQGNSA. The DNA for the CDR3 is TGTGCCAGCGCCAGGGGGCGCAGCACTGAAGCTTTCTTT. As protein: CASARGRSTEAFF. Together with reference TRBV7-2 and TRBJ1-1, the CDR3 gives the full variable domain: GAGVSQSPSNKVTEKGKDVELRCDPISGHTALYWYRQSLGQGLEFLIYFQGNSAPDKSGLPSDRFSAERTGGSVSTLTIQRTQQEDSAVYLCASARGRSTEAFFGQGTRLTVV.

This clone was recorded only once. This sequence joins TRBV7-2 and TRBJ1-2, with D perhaps matching TRBD1 (5 bases). V was cut by 0 bases and J by 6 bases, with 14 bases left in between. Germline CDR1 is SGHTA and CDR2 is FQGNSA. The CDR3 loop spans 15 amino acids. The CDR3 region has the DNA TGTGCCAGCAGCTTAGCCGTCGCGGGGCGTCATGGCTACACCTTC. This translates into CASSLAVAGRHGYTF.

The rearrangement uses TRBV5-1 and TRBJ2-2, with 9 positions matching TRBD2. Germline V CDR1 and CDR2: SGHRS, YFSETQ. CDR3 length equals 21 residues. Trimming at V came to 1 base and at J to 2 bases, leaving 18 bases not matched to a gene. CDR3 nucleotide sequence: TGCGCCAGCAGCTTGTTCGCGCTAGCGGGATTTCTTCCTCCAAACACCGGGGAGCTGTTTTTT. It codes for CASSLFALAGFLPPNTGELFF.

A word on this clone: Additional DNA sequences in this sample encode the identical CDR3. This rearrangement joins TRBV7-3 to TRBJ1-1; no clear D gene. Germline-derived CDR1 and CDR2 are SGHTA and FQGTGA. The CDR3 runs 13 residues. V was shortened by 1 base and J by 4 bases, with 7 bases between the two germline ends. In DNA, the CDR3 is TGTGCCAGCAGCTTAAACCGAGGCACTGAAGCTTTCTTT. Translating gives CASSLNRGTEAFF.

The chain joins TRBV2 to TRBJ1-1; possibly TRBD1 for D (5 bases). The CDR3 has 12 amino acids. V was pared by 7 bases and J by 1 base, with 7 bases between. The germline V gene has CDR1 SNHLY and CDR2 FYNNEI. The CDR3 DNA reads as TGTGCCAGCAAAGGGGAGAACACTGAAGCTTTCTTT. Its translation is CASKGENTEAFF.

CDR3 loop: CATSSELGKVGTQYF. Here the CDR3 DNA reads TGTGCCACCAGCAGTGAATTGGGGAAGGTCGGGACCCAGTACTTC. The chain recombines TRBV15 with TRBJ2-5, with unresolved D. V was shortened by 3 bases and J by 7 bases, with 18 bases between the two germline ends. The CDR3 sequence is 15 residues long. Germline CDR1 and CDR2: LNHNV and YYDKDF (reference sequence).